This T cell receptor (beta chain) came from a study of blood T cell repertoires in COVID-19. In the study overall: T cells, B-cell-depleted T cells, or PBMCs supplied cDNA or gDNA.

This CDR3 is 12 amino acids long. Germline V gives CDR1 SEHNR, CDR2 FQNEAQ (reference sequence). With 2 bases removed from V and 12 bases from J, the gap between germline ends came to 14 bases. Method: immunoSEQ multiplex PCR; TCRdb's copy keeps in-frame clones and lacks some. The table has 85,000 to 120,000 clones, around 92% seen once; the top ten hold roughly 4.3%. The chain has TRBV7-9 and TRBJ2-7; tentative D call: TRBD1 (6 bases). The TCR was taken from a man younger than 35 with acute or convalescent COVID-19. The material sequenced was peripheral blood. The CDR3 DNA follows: TGTGCCAGCAGCTTAAGGGCGGACAGATGGTACTTC. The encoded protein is CASSLRADRWYF.